Listed below are T cell receptor beta chains from one sample, sequenced in a study of blood T cell repertoires in COVID-19. Assay used: immunoSEQ multiplex PCR; TCRdb lists only in-frame clones, some missing. The sample gives around 280,000 clones, around nine tenths of which show up once; about 5.7% is in the top ten. Sequenced material: PBMCs or T cells enriched from blood (not recorded which). Source of these receptors: a woman aged 40-49 years who had recovered from COVID-19. The CDR3 runs from the conserved cysteine through the conserved F or W. Fields, in order: D gene, clone size, V gene, J gene, CDR3 protein, CDR3 DNA. A D gene is named only where the DNA matches it firmly. Clone size is not always given. Where it is, it says once, few, many or a class for expanded clones.

.	few	TRBV12-3/TRBV12-4	TRBJ2-1	CASSFDRAREQFF	TGTGCCAGCAGTTTCGATCGAGCTAGGGAGCAGTTCTTC
.	.	TRBV18	TRBJ2-7	CASSPDQDSEQYF	TGTGCCAGCTCACCAGATCAGGATTCCGAGCAGTACTTC
TRBD1	.	TRBV28	TRBJ1-3	CASSPSQGTTGNTIYF	TGTGCCAGCAGTCCATCACAGGGGACGACTGGAAACACCATATATTTT
.	.	TRBV6-5	TRBJ2-3	CASSRRQVTDTQYF	TGTGCCAGCAGTCGGAGACAGGTAACAGATACGCAGTATTTT
.	.	TRBV7-6	TRBJ2-5	CASSFGRQETQYF	TGTGCCAGCAGCTTTGGCAGGCAAGAGACCCAGTACTTC
.	.	TRBV11-2	TRBJ1-2	CASSPTEGGYTF	TGTGCCAGCAGCCCGACTGAGGGTGGCTACACCTTC
.	.	TRBV6-4	TRBJ2-2	CASTLSNTGELFF	TGTGCCAGCACCCTATCGAACACCGGGGAGCTGTTTTTT
.	.	TRBV27	TRBJ2-7	CASSPGLAFNEQYF	TGTGCCAGCAGTCCGGGGCTAGCGTTCAACGAGCAGTACTTC
TRBD1	.	TRBV7-8	TRBJ1-2	CASSVVVGTGYGYTF	TGTGCCAGCAGCGTAGTGGTAGGGACAGGATATGGCTACACCTTC
TRBD1	.	TRBV5-4	TRBJ1-2	CASSLALSTGRHGYTF	TGTGCCAGCAGCTTGGCCCTATCGACAGGGAGACATGGCTACACCTTC
.	.	TRBV6-5	TRBJ2-2	CARNRTGELFF	TGTGCCAGAAACAGGACCGGGGAGCTGTTTTTT
TRBD2	.	TRBV18	TRBJ2-5	CASSLGLAGVETQYF	TGTGCCAGCTCATTGGGACTAGCGGGAGTAGAGACCCAGTACTTC
.	.	TRBV3-1/TRBV3-2	TRBJ1-2	CASSQQQGNYGYTF	TGTGCCAGCAGCCAACAACAGGGAAACTATGGCTACACCTTC
TRBD2	.	TRBV27	TRBJ2-1	CASSFTSGYNEQFF	TGTGCCAGCAGTTTTACTAGCGGATACAATGAGCAGTTCTTC
TRBD2	.	TRBV5-1	TRBJ2-7	CASSQGLSGLVLEQYF	TGCGCCAGCAGCCAAGGCCTCTCGGGACTAGTACTCGAGCAGTACTTC
.	.	TRBV5-1	TRBJ1-2	CASSPDRSLGYTF	TGCGCCAGCAGCCCCGACAGGTCCCTTGGCTACACCTTC
.	few	TRBV19	TRBJ2-5	CASSDRGGWETQYF	TGTGCCAGTAGTGACAGGGGAGGGTGGGAGACCCAGTACTTC